This T cell receptor beta chain derives from a study of CD8 T cells in ankylosing spondylitis. Study-wide results and limits: Reports of some motif variants in reactive arthritis synovial fluid and blood predate this one. It appeared that ankylosing spondylitis blood was characterized by a TCR beta motif of several highly homologous variants. According to the report, clones linked to the disease were significantly enriched in matched synovial fluid samples taken from ankylosing spondylitis patients.

As concerns this clonotype: The antigen is not known.

Per the germline V gene, CDR1 is SGHRS and CDR2 is YFSETQ. Trimming pared 4 bases from V and 0 bases from J, leaving 10 bases between. The CDR3 extends over 15 amino acids. TCR beta libraries were made by quantitative 5'-RACE with molecular barcodes. TCRdb reanalysed the 5' RACE reads using MiXCR and keeps one entry per CDR3 protein. This table has 350,000 or so distinct CDR3 sequences, 8% appearing once. Material: blood, either unsorted or a sorted T cell fraction (not recorded which). The origin of this receptor is a male donor with ankylosing spondylitis. The chain is built from TRBV5-1 and TRBJ2-2; D uncertain. The CDR3 DNA sequence: TGCGCCAGCAGCCGAGACACCCCGAACACCGGGGAGCTGTTTTTT. Protein sequence: CASSRDTPNTGELFF.